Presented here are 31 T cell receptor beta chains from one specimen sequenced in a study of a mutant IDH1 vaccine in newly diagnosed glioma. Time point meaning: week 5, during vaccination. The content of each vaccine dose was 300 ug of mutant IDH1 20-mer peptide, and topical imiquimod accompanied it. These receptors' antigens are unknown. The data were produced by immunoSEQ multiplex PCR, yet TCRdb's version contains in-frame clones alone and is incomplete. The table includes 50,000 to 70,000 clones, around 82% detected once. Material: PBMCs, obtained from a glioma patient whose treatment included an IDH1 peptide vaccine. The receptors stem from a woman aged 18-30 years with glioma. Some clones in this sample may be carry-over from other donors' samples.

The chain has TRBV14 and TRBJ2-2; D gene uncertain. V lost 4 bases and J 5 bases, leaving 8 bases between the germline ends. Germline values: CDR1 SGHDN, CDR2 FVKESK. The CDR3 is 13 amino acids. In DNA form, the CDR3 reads TGTGCCAGCAGCCCCGTCTTTACCGGGGAGCTGTTTTTT. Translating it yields CASSPVFTGELFF.

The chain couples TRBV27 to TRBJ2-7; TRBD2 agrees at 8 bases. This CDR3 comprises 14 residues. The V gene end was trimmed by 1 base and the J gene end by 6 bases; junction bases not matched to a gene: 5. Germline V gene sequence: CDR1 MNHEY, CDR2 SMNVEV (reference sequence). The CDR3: CASSLWLAGSEQYF. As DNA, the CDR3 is TGTGCCAGCAGTTTATGGCTAGCGGGCAGCGAGCAGTACTTC.

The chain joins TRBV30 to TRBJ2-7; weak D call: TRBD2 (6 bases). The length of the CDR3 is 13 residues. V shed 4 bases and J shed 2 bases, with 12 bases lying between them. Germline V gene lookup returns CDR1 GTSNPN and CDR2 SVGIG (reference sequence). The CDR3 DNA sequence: TGTGCCTGGAACCCGGGCGGGACCTACGAGCAGTACTTC. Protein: CAWNPGGTYEQYF. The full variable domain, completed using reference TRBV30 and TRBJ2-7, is SQTIHQWPATLVQPVGSPLSLECTVEGTSNPNLYWYRQAAGRGLQLLFYSVGIGQISSEVPQNLSASRPQDRQFILSSKKLLLSDSGFYLCAWNPGGTYEQYFGPGTRLTVT.

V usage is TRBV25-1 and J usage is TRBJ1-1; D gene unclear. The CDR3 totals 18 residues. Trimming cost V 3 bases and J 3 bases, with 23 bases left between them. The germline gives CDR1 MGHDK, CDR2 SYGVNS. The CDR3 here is CASSDAHPKRWRYTEAFF. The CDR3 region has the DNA TGTGCCAGCAGTGACGCCCATCCTAAGCGATGGCGGTACACTGAAGCTTTCTTT.

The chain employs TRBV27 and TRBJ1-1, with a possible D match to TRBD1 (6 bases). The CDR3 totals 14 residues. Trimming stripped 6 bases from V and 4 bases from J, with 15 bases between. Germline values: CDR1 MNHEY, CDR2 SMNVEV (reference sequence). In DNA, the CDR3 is TGTGCCAGCAGGGCGACAGGTACGGGCACTGAAGCTTTCTTT. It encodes CASRATGTGTEAFF.

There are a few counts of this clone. The CDR3 region is CASSEVWGQGTSTDTQYF. In DNA form, the CDR3 reads TGTGCCAGCAGTGAGGTGTGGGGACAAGGAACTAGCACAGATACGCAGTATTTT. V is TRBV2 and J is TRBJ2-3; D perhaps matches TRBD1 (6 bases). There are 18 residues in the CDR3. V was shortened by 3 bases and J by 0 bases, with 19 bases between the two germline ends. Germline V CDR1 and CDR2: SNHLY, FYNNEI.

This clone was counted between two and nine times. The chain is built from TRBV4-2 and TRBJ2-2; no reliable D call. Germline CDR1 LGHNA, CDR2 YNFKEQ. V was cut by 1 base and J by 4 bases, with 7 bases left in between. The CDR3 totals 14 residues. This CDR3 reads CASSQVGFTGELFF. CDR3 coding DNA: TGTGCCAGCAGCCAAGTAGGTTTCACCGGGGAGCTGTTTTTT.

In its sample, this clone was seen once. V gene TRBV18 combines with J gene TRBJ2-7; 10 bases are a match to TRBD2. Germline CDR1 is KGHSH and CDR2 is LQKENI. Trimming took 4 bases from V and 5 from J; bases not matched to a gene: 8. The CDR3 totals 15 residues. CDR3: CASSHPLAGVHEQYF. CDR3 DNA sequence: TGTGCCAGCTCACACCCGCTAGCGGGAGTCCACGAGCAGTACTTC.

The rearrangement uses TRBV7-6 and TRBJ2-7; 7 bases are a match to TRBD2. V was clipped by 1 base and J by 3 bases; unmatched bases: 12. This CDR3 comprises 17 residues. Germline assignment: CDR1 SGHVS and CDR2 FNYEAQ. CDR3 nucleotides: TGTGCCAGCAGCTTAGTAGGTGGCGGGAGCTTAGGCTACGAGCAGTACTTC. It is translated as CASSLVGGGSLGYEQYF.

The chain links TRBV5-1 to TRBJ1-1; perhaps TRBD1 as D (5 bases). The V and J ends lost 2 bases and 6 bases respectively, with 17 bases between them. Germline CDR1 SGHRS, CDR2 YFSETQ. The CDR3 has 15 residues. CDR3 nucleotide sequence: TGCGCCAGCAGCTTTGGAGGGGCGGTGAAGGCTGAAGCTTTCTTT. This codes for CASSFGGAVKAEAFF.

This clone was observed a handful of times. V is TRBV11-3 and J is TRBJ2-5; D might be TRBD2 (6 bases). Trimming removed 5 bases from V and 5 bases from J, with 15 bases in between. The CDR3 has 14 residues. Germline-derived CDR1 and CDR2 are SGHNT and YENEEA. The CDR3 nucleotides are TGTGCCAGCAGCCCCCCCGCTAGCGAGGAGACCCAGTACTTC. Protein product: CASSPPASEETQYF.

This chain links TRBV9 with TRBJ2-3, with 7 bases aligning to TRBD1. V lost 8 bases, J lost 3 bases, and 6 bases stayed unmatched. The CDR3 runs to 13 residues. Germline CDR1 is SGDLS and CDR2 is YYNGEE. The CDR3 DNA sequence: TGTGCCAGTAGGGGGCACGGGACAGATACGCAGTATTTT. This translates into CASRGHGTDTQYF.

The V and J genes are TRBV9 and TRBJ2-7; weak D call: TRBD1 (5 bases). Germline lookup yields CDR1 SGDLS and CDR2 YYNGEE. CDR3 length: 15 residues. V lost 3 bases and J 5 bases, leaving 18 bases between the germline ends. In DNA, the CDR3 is TGTGCCAGCAGCGAGTTAGGGGCCCCAGGGAACGAGCAGTACTTC. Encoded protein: CASSELGAPGNEQYF.

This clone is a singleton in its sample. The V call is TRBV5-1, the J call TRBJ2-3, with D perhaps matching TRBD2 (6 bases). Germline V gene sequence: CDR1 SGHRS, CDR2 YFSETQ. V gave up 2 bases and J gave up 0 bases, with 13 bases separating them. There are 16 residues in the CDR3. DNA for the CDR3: TGCGCCAGCAGCTTCGACGGGACTTCTAGCACAGATACGCAGTATTTT. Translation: CASSFDGTSSTDTQYF.

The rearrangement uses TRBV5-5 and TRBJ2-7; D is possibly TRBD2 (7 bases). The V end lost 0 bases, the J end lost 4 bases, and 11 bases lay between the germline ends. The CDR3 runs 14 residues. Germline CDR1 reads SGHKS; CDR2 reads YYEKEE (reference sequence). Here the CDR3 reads CASSLDGGLYEQYF. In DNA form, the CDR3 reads TGTGCCAGCAGCTTGGACGGGGGGCTATACGAGCAGTACTTC.

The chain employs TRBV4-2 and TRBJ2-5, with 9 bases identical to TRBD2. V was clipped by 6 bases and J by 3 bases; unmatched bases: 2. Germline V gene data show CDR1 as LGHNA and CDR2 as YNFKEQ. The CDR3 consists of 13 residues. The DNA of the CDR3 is TGTGCCAGCAGAGTAGCGGGGGAAGAGACCCAGTACTTC. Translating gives CASRVAGEETQYF.

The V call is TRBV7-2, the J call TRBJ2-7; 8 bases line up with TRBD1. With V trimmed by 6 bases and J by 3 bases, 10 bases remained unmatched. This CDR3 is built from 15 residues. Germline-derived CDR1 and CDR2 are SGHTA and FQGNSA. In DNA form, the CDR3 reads TGTGCCAGCAGTCCCCGGGACAGGAAAAACTACGAGCAGTACTTC. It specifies CASSPRDRKNYEQYF.

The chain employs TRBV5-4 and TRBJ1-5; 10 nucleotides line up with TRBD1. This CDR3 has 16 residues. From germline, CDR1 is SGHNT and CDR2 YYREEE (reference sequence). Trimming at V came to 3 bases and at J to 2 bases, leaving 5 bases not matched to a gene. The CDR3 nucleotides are TGTGCCAGCAGCTACCGGGACAGGGGTGGCAATCAGCCCCAGCATTTT. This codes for CASSYRDRGGNQPQHF.

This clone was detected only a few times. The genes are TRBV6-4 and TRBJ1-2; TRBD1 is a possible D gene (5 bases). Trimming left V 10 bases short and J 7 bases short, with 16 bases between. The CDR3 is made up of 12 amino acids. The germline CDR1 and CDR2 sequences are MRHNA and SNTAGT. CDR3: CATRTPLGGYTF. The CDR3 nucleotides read TGTGCCACCCGGACACCTTTGGGTGGCTACACCTTC.

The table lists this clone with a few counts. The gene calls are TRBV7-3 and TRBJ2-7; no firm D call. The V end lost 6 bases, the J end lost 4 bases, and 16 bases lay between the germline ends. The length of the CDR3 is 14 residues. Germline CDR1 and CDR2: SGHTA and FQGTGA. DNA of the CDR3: TGTGCCAGCAGTCCGTCGGGTAATATTTACGAGCAGTACTTC. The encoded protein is CASSPSGNIYEQYF.

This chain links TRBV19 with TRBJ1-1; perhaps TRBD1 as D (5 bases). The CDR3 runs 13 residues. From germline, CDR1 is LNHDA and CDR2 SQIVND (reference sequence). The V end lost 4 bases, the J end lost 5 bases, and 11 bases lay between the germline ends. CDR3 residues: CASSTWGGTEAFF. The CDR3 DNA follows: TGTGCCAGTAGTACCTGGGGGGGTACTGAAGCTTTCTTT.

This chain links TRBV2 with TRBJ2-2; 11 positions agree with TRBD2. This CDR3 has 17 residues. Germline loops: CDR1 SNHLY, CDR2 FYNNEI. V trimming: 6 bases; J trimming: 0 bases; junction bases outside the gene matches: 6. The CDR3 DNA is TGTGCCAGCAGGCTAGCGGGGGGAACTACGAACACCGGGGAGCTGTTTTTT. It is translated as CASRLAGGTTNTGELFF.

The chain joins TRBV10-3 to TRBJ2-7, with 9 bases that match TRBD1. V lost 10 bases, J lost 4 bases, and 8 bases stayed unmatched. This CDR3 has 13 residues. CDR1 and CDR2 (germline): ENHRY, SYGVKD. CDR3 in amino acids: CATRDRARYEQYF. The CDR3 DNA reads TGTGCCACCAGGGACAGGGCTCGATACGAGCAGTACTTC.

DNA for the CDR3: TGTGCCAGCAGTCCACCTCCCCCCTACAATGAGCAGTTCTTC. Its translation is CASSPPPPYNEQFF. V is TRBV5-4 and J is TRBJ2-1, with unresolved D. CDR3 length: 14 residues. Germline loops: CDR1 SGHNT, CDR2 YYREEE (reference sequence). V lost 5 bases and J 2 bases, leaving 11 bases between the germline ends.

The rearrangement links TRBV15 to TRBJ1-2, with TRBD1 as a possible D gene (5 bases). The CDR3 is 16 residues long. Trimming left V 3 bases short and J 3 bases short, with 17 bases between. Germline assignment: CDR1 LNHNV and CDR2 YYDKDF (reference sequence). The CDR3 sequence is CATSSETWGVYYGYTF. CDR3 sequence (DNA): TGTGCCACCAGCAGCGAGACCTGGGGGGTTTACTATGGCTACACCTTC.

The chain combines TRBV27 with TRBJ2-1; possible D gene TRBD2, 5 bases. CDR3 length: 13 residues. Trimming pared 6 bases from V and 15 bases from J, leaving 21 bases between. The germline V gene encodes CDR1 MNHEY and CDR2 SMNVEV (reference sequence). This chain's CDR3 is CASRPSGPSSGFF. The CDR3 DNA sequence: TGTGCCAGCAGGCCTTCTGGCCCTAGCTCGGGGTTCTTC.

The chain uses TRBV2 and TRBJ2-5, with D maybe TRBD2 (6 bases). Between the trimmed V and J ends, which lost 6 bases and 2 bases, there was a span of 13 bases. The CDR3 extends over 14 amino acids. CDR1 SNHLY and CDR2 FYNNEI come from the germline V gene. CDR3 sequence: CASRLRDFQETQYF. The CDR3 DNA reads TGTGCCAGCAGGCTCCGGGACTTTCAAGAGACCCAGTACTTC. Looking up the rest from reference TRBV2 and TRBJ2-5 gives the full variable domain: EPEVTQTPSHQVTQMGQEVILRCVPISNHLYFYWYRQILGQKVEFLVSFYNNEISEKSEIFDDQFSVERPDGSNFTLKIRSTKLEDSAMYFCASRLRDFQETQYFGPGTRLLVL.

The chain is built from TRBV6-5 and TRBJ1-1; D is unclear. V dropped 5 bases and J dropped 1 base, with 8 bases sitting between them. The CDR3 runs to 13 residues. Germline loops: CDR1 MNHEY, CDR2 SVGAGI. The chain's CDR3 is CASSLQSNTEAFF. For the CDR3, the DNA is TGTGCCAGCAGTCTTCAGTCGAACACTGAAGCTTTCTTT.

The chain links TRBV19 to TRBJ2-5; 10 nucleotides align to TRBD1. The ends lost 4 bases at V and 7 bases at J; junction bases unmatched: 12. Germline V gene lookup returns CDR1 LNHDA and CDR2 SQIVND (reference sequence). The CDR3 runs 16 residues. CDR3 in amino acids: CASSTKTGGGRGTQYF. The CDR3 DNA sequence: TGTGCCAGTAGTACTAAGACAGGGGGCGGTCGAGGGACCCAGTACTTC.

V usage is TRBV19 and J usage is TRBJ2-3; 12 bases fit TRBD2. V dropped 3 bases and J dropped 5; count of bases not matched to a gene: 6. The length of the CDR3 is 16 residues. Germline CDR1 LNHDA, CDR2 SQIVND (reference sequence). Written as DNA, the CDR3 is TGTGCCAGTAGTATCCTAGCGGGAGGGCCCGGAGATACGCAGTATTTT. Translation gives CASSILAGGPGDTQYF.

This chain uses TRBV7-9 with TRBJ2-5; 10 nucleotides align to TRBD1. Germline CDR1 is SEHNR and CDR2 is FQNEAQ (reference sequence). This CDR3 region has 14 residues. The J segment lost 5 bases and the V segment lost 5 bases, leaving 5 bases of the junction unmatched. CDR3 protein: CASSLRTGGETQYF. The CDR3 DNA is TGTGCCAGCAGCCTACGGACAGGGGGGGAGACCCAGTACTTC.